The 21 T cell receptor beta chains given below trace back to one sample, sequenced in a study of T-cell reconstitution after alpha-beta-depleted transplantation in children. As it was prepared, the TCRbeta library received unique molecular identifiers. TCRdb analysed the PCR reads with MiXCR anew, one entry per CDR3 protein. This sample has around 250,000 distinct CDR3 sequences, with nearly 10% found just once. The source was PBMCs from the stem cell graft donor, collected from the stem cell graft. These receptors all stem from a human donor who donated a stem cell graft to a child with SCID.

V usage is TRBV7-2 and J usage is TRBJ2-3, with D unresolved. Trimming took 7 bases from V and 2 from J, leaving 7 bases between them. CDR1 and CDR2 from the germline V gene are SGHTA and FQGNSA. The CDR3 sequence is 12 residues long. The CDR3 DNA sequence: TGTGCCAGCACCTTCAACACAGATACGCAGTATTTT. Translated, it gives CASTFNTDTQYF.

The chain carries TRBV6-2 or TRBV6-3 and TRBJ2-3; D gene ambiguous. CDR3 length equals 11 residues. Germline CDR1 MNHEY, CDR2 SVGEGT. Between the trimmed V and J ends, which lost 6 bases and 6 bases, there was a span of 7 bases. CDR3 sequence: CASRIMDTQYF. The CDR3 region has the DNA TGTGCCAGCAGGATTATGGATACGCAGTATTTT.

This clonotype was seen only a few times. The V and J genes are TRBV20-1 and TRBJ1-2, with TRBD1 identical over 7 bases. There are 12 residues in the CDR3. Germline CDR1 and CDR2: DFQATT and SNEGSKA (reference sequence). Germline trimming cut 0 bases from V and 12 bases from J; bases unmatched to any gene: 7. DNA of the CDR3: TGCAGTGCTAGAGAGTCGACAGGGATGGACACCTTC. Protein product: CSARESTGMDTF.

V usage is TRBV7-8 and J usage is TRBJ2-7, with D possibly being TRBD1 or TRBD2 (6 bases each). Germline CDR1 is SGHVS and CDR2 is FQNEAQ. The CDR3 contains 16 residues. Trimming pared 0 bases from V and 4 bases from J, leaving 16 bases between. This CDR3 reads CASSLAGTWRVYEQYF. The CDR3 region has the DNA TGTGCCAGCAGCTTAGCCGGGACATGGAGGGTTTACGAGCAGTACTTC.

The rearrangement joins TRBV4-1 to TRBJ1-4; TRBD1 matches 9 bases. Looked up from germline, CDR1 is MGHRA and CDR2 is YSYEKL. V was pared by 4 bases and J by 3 bases, with 9 bases of the junction left unmatched. This CDR3 comprises 17 residues. The CDR3 bases are TGCGCCAGCAGCCTCGGAACGGGACAGGGCCCTAATGAAAAACTGTTTTTT. It yields the protein CASSLGTGQGPNEKLFF.

This chain uses TRBV20-1 with TRBJ2-6; D tentatively fits TRBD1 or TRBD2 (5 bases each). CDR1 and CDR2 from the germline V gene are DFQATT and SNEGSKA (reference sequence). The CDR3 spans 13 residues. V shed 3 bases and J shed 8 bases, with 11 bases lying between them. This chain's CDR3 is CSARGEGSNVLTF. CDR3 in DNA: TGCAGTGCTAGGGGGGAAGGCTCCAACGTCCTGACTTTC.

The chain has TRBV27 and TRBJ2-5; possibly TRBD1 for D (5 bases). The CDR3 runs to 14 residues. CDR1 is MNHEY and CDR2 is SMNVEV in the germline V gene (reference sequence). Deletions cut 5 bases from V and 0 bases from J, with 10 bases between. CDR3 bases: TGTGCCAGCAGTAGCCAGGGTTACCAAGAGACCCAGTACTTC. It translates to CASSSQGYQETQYF.

The CDR3, as DNA: TGTGCCAGCAGGGTATTAGCGGGGGGGCGTAACAATGAGCAGTTCTTC. It encodes CASRVLAGGRNNEQFF. The genes are TRBV12-3 or TRBV12-4 and TRBJ2-1; 11 bases map to TRBD2. The ends lost 6 bases at V and 5 bases at J; junction bases unmatched: 9. This CDR3 comprises 16 residues.

The chain joins TRBV6-6 to TRBJ1-5, with D unclear. V was trimmed by 4 bases and J by 6 bases, leaving 10 bases between them. Germline CDR1 MNHNY, CDR2 SVGAGI (reference sequence). CDR3 length equals 13 residues. This CDR3 reads CASSFNQLQPQHF. In nucleotides, the CDR3 is TGTGCCAGCAGTTTCAACCAACTTCAGCCCCAGCATTTT.

The chain uses TRBV10-1 and TRBJ1-5, with 9 bases aligning to TRBD1. CDR1 is WNHNN and CDR2 is SYGVQD in the germline V gene (reference sequence). The CDR3 spans 13 residues. V dropped 8 bases and J dropped 5; count of bases not matched to a gene: 4. The CDR3 reads CASPGTGYQPQHF. In nucleotides, the CDR3 is TGCGCCAGCCCTGGGACAGGGTATCAGCCCCAGCATTTT.

The chain is built from TRBV12-3 or TRBV12-4 and TRBJ2-3; TRBD2 aligns across 7 bases. Trimming took 2 bases from V and 3 from J; bases not matched to a gene: 5. CDR3 length equals 15 residues. The CDR3 sequence: CASSLRGGWTDTQYF. For the CDR3, the DNA is TGTGCCAGCAGTTTAAGGGGAGGGTGGACAGATACGCAGTATTTT.

This clonotype was counted many times. The chain joins TRBV5-1 to TRBJ1-1; no clear D. V was shortened by 4 bases and J by 0 bases, with 13 bases between the two germline ends. CDR1 and CDR2 (germline): SGHRS, YFSETQ. The length of the CDR3 is 15 residues. The CDR3: CASSPGNMMNTEAFF. For the CDR3, the DNA is TGCGCCAGCAGCCCGGGGAACATGATGAACACTGAAGCTTTCTTT.

Concerning this clonotype: At one end, the junction sequence differs from germline, possibly due to a read error. The chain combines TRBV5-1 with TRBJ2-1; D is undetermined. This CDR3 is 16 amino acids long. Germline CDR1 and CDR2: SGHRS and YFSETQ. The CDR3 DNA reads as TGCGCCAGCACCTTGGGCCAACAGAAGACTTACAATGAGCAGTTCTTC. It is translated as CASTLGQQKTYNEQFF. Full variable domain (rest looked up from reference TRBV5-1 and TRBJ2-1): KAGVTQTPRYLIKTRGQQVTLSCSPISGHRSVSWYQQTPGQGLQFLFEYFSETQRNKGNFPGRFSGRQFSNSRSEMNVSTLELGDSALYLCASTLGQQKTYNEQFFGPGTRLTVL.

The chain has TRBV18 and TRBJ2-2; no definite D call. V was trimmed by 3 bases and J by 6 bases, leaving 8 bases between them. Germline CDR1 reads KGHSH; CDR2 reads LQKENI. CDR3 length: 13 residues. CDR3 DNA sequence: TGTGCCAGCTCACCGTTTTCTGCCGGGGAGCTGTTTTTT. Amino acid sequence: CASSPFSAGELFF. Using reference TRBV18 and TRBJ2-2 for the parts outside the CDR3, the full variable domain is NAGVMQNPRHLVRRRGQEARLRCSPMKGHSHVYWYRQLPEEGLKFMVYLQKENIIDESGMPKERFSAEFPKEGPSILRIQQVVRGDSAAYFCASSPFSAGELFFGEGSRLTVL.

This clonotype was seen a few times. The chain recombines TRBV12-3 or TRBV12-4 with TRBJ1-2; unclear D gene. The length of the CDR3 is 15 residues. Trimming removed 1 base from V and 7 bases from J, with 16 bases in between. This CDR3 reads CASSLGQGSLVGYTF. The CDR3 DNA follows: TGTGCCAGCAGTTTAGGACAAGGGAGTCTGGTTGGCTACACCTTC.

The V and J genes are TRBV3-1 and TRBJ1-4, with D maybe TRBD1 (5 bases). Trimming pared 4 bases from V and 4 bases from J, leaving 10 bases between. Germline CDR1 LGHDT, CDR2 YNNKEL (reference sequence). The CDR3 covers 14 residues. CDR3 region: CASSPGPDNEKLFF. The CDR3 DNA reads as TGTGCCAGCAGCCCGGGACCGGATAATGAAAAACTGTTTTTT.

The genes are TRBV12-3 or TRBV12-4 and TRBJ1-2; D possibly corresponds to TRBD1 (5 bases). The CDR3 is 14 amino acids. Trimming cost V 6 bases and J 3 bases, with 14 bases left between them. The CDR3 DNA follows: TGTGCCAGCAGGGCAGAGGGGAGTTACTATGGCTACACCTTC. Its translation is CASRAEGSYYGYTF.

This clonotype has a handful of counts. The chain employs TRBV5-1 and TRBJ2-2; D is uncertain. The length of the CDR3 is 11 residues. The germline V gene encodes CDR1 SGHRS and CDR2 YFSETQ. V lost 4 bases to trimming and J lost 5 bases, with 3 bases between them. This CDR3 reads CASSVTGELFF. The CDR3 DNA reads as TGCGCCAGCAGCGTAACCGGGGAGCTGTTTTTT.

J is TRBJ2-5 and V is TRBV27, with D possibly being TRBD2 (5 bases). V gave up 2 bases and J gave up 4 bases, with 14 bases separating them. This CDR3 has 15 amino acids. In germline, CDR1 is MNHEY, CDR2 SMNVEV (reference sequence). The CDR3 protein is CASSLTGSGSETQYF. DNA for the CDR3: TGTGCCAGCAGTTTAACGGGGTCAGGTTCAGAGACCCAGTACTTC.

This clonotype was counted between two and nine times. The chain is built from TRBV5-1 and TRBJ1-4; 10 nucleotides align to TRBD1. The ends lost 4 bases at V and 0 bases at J; junction bases unmatched: 9. The germline CDR1 and CDR2 sequences are SGHRS and YFSETQ. The CDR3 runs 18 residues. Written as DNA, the CDR3 is TGCGCCAGCAGCCTAGGACAGGGGGGCCGGTCAACTAATGAAAAACTGTTTTTT. Protein: CASSLGQGGRSTNEKLFF.

The chain employs TRBV5-1 and TRBJ1-2, with a weak D call TRBD1 (6 bases). The germline gives CDR1 SGHRS, CDR2 YFSETQ. Trimming took 0 bases from V and 7 from J, leaving 10 bases between them. The CDR3 consists of 13 residues. In DNA form, the CDR3 reads TGCGCCAGCAGCTTGGACAGGGTAGCTGGCTACACCTTC. Translating it yields CASSLDRVAGYTF.